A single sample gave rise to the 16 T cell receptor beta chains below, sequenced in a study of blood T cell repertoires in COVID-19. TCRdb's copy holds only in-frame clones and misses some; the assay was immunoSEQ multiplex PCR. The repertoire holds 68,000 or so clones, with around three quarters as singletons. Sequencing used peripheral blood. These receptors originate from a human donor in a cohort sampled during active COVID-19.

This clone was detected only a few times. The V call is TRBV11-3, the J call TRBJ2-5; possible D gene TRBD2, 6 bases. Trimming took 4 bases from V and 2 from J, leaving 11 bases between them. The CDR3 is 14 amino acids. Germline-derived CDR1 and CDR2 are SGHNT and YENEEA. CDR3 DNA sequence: TGTGCCAGCAGCTCCTCGCGGGGACAAGAGACCCAGTACTTC. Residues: CASSSSRGQETQYF.

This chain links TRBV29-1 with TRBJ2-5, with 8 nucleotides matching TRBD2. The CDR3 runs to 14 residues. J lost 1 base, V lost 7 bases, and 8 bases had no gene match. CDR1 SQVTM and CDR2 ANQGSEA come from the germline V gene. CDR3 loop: CSAKAGVVQETQYF. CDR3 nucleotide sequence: TGCAGCGCAAAAGCGGGAGTAGTCCAAGAGACCCAGTACTTC.

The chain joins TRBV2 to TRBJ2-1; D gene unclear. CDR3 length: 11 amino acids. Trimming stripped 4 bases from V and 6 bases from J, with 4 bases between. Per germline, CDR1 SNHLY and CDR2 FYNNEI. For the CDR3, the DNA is TGTGCCAGCAGTGTCCGCAATGAGCAGTTCTTC. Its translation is CASSVRNEQFF. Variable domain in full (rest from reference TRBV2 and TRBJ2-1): EPEVTQTPSHQVTQMGQEVILRCVPISNHLYFYWYRQILGQKVEFLVSFYNNEISEKSEIFDDQFSVERPDGSNFTLKIRSTKLEDSAMYFCASSVRNEQFFGPGTRLTVL.

CDR3 DNA: TGTGCCAGCAGTCCTCGACAGATAATTAGCAATCAGCCCCAGCATTTT. It specifies CASSPRQIISNQPQHF. This chain connects TRBV27 to TRBJ1-5, with a possible D match to TRBD1 (5 bases). The ends were cut back, 5 bases at V and 0 bases at J, with 14 bases in the middle. Germline assignment: CDR1 MNHEY and CDR2 SMNVEV (reference sequence). The CDR3 consists of 16 residues.

The CDR3 DNA follows: TGCGCCAGCAGCCAAGTGGCGACAGGAATTTTGGATTCACCCCTCCACTTT. The encoded protein is CASSQVATGILDSPLHF. The chain joins TRBV4-1 to TRBJ1-6, with D possibly being TRBD1 (6 bases). The V gene's germline CDR1 is MGHRA and CDR2 YSYEKL. The CDR3 consists of 17 residues. Deletions cut 1 base from V and 8 bases from J, with 18 bases between.

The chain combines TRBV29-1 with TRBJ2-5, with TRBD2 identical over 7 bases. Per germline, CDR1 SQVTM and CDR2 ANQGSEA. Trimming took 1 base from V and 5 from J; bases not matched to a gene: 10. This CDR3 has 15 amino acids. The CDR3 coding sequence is TGCAGCGTTGAAGGCCTAGCGGACGCCCCGGAGACCCAGTACTTC. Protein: CSVEGLADAPETQYF.

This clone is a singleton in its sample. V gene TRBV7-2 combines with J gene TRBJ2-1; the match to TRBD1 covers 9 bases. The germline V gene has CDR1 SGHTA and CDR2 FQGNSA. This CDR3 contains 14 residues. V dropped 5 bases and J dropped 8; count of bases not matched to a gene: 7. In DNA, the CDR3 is TGTGCCAGCAGCGGACAGGGGCTTCGGGATGAGCAGTTCTTC. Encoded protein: CASSGQGLRDEQFF.

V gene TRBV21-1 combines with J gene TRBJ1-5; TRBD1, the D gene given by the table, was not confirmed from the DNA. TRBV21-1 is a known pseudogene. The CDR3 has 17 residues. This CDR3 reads CASTRKMSDRRNQPQHF. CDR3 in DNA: TGTGCCAGCACCAGAAAGATGTCGGACAGGCGCAATCAGCCCCAGCATTTT.

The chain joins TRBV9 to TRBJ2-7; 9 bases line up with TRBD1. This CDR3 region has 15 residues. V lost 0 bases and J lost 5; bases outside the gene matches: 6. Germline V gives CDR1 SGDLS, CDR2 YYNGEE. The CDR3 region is CASSVGGQGWHEQYF. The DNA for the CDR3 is TGTGCCAGCAGCGTAGGGGGACAGGGATGGCACGAGCAGTACTTC.

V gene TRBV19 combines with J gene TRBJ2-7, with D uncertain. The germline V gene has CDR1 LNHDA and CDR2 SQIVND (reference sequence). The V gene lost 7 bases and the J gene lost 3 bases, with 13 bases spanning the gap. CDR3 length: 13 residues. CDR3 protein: CASTSDGDYEQYF. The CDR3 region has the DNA TGTGCCAGTACATCAGACGGAGACTACGAGCAGTACTTC. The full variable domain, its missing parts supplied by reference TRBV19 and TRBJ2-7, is DGGITQSPKYLFRKEGQNVTLSCEQNLNHDAMYWYRQDPGQGLRLIYYSQIVNDFQKGDIAEGYSVSREKKESFPLTVTSAQKNPTAFYLCASTSDGDYEQYFGPGTRLTVT.

CDR3 protein: CASSLFSTPYNEQFF. In DNA form, the CDR3 reads TGTGCCAGCAGTTTATTTTCGACTCCATACAATGAGCAGTTCTTC. The chain combines TRBV27 with TRBJ2-1; D not certain. CDR3 length equals 15 residues. V lost 1 base and J 4 bases, leaving 11 bases between the germline ends. From germline, CDR1 is MNHEY and CDR2 SMNVEV (reference sequence).

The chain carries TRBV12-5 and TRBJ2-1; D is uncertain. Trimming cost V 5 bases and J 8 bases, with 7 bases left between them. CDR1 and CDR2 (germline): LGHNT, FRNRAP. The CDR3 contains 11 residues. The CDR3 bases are TGTGCTAGTGGTCCGTTAGATGAGCAGTTCTTC. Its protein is CASGPLDEQFF.

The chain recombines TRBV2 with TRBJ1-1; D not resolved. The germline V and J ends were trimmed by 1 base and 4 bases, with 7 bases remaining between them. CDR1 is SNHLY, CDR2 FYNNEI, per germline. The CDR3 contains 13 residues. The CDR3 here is CASSEGGITEAFF. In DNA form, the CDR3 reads TGTGCCAGCAGTGAAGGCGGGATCACTGAAGCTTTCTTT.

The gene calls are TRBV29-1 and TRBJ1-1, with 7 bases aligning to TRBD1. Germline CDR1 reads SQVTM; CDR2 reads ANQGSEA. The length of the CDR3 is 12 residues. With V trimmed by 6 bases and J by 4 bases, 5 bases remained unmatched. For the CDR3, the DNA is TGCAGCGTGTGGACAGGATCCACTGAAGCTTTCTTT. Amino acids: CSVWTGSTEAFF.

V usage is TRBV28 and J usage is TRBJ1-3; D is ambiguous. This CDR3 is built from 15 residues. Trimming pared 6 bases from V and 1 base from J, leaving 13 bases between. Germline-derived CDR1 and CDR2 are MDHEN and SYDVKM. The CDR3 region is CASSPFQSSGNTIYF. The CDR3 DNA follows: TGTGCCAGCAGCCCCTTTCAGTCTTCTGGAAACACCATATATTTT.

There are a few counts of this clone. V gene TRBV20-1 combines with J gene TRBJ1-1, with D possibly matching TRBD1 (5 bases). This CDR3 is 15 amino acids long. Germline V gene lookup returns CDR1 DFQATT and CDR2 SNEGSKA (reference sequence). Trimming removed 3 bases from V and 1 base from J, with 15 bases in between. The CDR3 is CSASSNGAQNTEAFF. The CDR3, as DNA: TGCAGTGCTAGTTCCAATGGGGCGCAGAACACTGAAGCTTTCTTT.